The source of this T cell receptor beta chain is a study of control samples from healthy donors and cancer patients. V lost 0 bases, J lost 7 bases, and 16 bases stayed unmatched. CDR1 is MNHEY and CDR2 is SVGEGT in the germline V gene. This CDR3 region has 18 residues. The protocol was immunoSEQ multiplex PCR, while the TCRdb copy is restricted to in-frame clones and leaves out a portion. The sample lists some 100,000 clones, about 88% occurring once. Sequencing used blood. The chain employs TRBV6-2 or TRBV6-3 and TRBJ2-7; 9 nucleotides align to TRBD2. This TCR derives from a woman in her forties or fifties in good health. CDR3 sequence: CASSYSSVPGLARKEQYF. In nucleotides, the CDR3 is TGTGCCAGCAGTTACTCGAGCGTACCGGGACTAGCTCGAAAGGAGCAGTACTTC.